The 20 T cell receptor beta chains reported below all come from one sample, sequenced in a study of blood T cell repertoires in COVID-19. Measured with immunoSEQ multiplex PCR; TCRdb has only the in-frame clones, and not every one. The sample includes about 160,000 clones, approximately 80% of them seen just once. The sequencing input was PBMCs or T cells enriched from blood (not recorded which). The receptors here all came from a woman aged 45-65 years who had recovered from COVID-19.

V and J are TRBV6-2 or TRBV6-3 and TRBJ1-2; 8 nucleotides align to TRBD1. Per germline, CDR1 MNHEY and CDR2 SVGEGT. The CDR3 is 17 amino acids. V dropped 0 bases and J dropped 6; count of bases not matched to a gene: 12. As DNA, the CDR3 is TGTGCCAGCAGTTACTCCCAAGACAGGGGATCTTATGATGGCTACACCTTC. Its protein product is CASSYSQDRGSYDGYTF.

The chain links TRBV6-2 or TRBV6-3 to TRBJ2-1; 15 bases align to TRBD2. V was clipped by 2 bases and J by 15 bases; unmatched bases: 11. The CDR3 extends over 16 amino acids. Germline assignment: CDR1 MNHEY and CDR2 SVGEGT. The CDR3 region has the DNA TGTGCCAGCAGTTACCGACCGGGACTAGCGGGAGGAGAATGGTTCTTC. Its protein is CASSYRPGLAGGEWFF.

CDR3 protein: CASSKDGRGLFF. The DNA of the CDR3 is TGTGCCAGCAGCAAAGACGGGAGGGGCCTCTTCTTC. The J gene is TRBJ2-1, the V gene TRBV21-1; the table gives TRBD2 as D, unverified against the DNA. TRBV21-1 is labeled a pseudogene. This CDR3 comprises 12 residues.

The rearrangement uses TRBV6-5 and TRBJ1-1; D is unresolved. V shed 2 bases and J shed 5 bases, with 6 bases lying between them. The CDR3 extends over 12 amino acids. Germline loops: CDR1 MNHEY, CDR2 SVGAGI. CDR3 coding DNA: TGTGCCAGCAGTTACCCCATGACTGAAGCTTTCTTT. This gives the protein CASSYPMTEAFF.

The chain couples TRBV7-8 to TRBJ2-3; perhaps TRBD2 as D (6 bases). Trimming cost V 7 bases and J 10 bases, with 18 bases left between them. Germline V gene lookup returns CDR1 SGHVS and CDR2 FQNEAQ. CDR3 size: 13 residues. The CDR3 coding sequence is TGTGCCAGCACCCCAGGGACTTCCCCCCCGCAGTATTTT. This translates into CASTPGTSPPQYF.

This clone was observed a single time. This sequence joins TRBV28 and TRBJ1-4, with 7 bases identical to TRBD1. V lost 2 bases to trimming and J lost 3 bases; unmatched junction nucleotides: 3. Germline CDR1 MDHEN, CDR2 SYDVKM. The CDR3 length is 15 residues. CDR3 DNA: TGTGCCAGCAGTTTAAGTGGGACAGCTAATGAAAAACTGTTTTTT. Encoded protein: CASSLSGTANEKLFF. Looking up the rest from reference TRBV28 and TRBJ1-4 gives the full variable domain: DVKVTQSSRYLVKRTGEKVFLECVQDMDHENMFWYRQDPGLGLRLIYFSYDVKMKEKGDIPEGYSVSREKKERFSLILESASTNQTSMYLCASSLSGTANEKLFFGSGTQLSVL.

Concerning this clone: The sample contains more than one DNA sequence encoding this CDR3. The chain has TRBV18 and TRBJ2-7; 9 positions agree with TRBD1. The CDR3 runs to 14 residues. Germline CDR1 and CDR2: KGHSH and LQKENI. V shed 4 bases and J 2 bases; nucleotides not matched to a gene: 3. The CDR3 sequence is CASSRGDRAYEQYF. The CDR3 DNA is TGTGCCAGCTCACGTGGGGACAGGGCCTACGAGCAGTACTTC.

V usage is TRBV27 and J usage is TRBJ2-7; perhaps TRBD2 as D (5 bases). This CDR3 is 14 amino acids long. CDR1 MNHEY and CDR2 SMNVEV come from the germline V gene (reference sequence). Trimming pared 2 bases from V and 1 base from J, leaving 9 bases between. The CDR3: CASSLGRASYEQYF. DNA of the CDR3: TGTGCCAGCAGTTTAGGGCGGGCTTCCTACGAGCAGTACTTC.

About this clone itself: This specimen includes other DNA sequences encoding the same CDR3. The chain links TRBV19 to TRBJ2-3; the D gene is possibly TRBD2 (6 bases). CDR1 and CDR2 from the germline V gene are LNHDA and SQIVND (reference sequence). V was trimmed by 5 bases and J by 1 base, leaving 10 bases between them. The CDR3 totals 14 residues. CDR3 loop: CASSGSGGTDTQYF. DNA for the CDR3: TGTGCCAGTAGTGGTAGCGGAGGCACAGATACGCAGTATTTT.

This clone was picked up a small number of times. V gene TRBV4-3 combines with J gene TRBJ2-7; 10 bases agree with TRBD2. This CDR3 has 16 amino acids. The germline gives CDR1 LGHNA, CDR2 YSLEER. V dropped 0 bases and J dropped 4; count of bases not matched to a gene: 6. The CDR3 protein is CASSQDTGLAAYEQYF. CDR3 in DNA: TGCGCCAGCAGCCAAGATACCGGACTAGCGGCATACGAGCAGTACTTC.

CDR3 DNA sequence: TGTGCCAGCAGCTTAACCCCCGGGACTAGCGGGGCCGATACGCAGTATTTT. This translates into CASSLTPGTSGADTQYF. The J gene is TRBJ2-3, the V gene TRBV7-8, with 13 bases that match TRBD2. This CDR3 spans 17 amino acids. The trim removed 2 bases at V and 6 bases at J, leaving 8 bases unmatched. Germline CDR1 is SGHVS and CDR2 is FQNEAQ.

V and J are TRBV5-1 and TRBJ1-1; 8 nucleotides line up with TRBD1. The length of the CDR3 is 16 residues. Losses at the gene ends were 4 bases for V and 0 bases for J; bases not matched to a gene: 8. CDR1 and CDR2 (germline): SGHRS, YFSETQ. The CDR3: CASSLGQGGVNTEAFF. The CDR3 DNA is TGCGCCAGCAGCCTCGGACAGGGTGGAGTGAACACTGAAGCTTTCTTT.

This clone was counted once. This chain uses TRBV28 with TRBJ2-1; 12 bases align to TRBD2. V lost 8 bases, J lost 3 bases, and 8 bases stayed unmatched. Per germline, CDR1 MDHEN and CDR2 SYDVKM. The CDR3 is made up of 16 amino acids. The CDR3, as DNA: TGTGCCAGCGGACTAGCGGGATTGAGAGTCTACAATGAGCAGTTCTTC. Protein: CASGLAGLRVYNEQFF. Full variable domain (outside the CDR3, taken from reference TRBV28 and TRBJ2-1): DVKVTQSSRYLVKRTGEKVFLECVQDMDHENMFWYRQDPGLGLRLIYFSYDVKMKEKGDIPEGYSVSREKKERFSLILESASTNQTSMYLCASGLAGLRVYNEQFFGPGTRLTVL.

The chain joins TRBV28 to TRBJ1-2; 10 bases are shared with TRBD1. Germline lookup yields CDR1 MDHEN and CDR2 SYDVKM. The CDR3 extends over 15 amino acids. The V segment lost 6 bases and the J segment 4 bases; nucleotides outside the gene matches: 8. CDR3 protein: CASRTTGGTGYGYTF. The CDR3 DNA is TGTGCCAGCAGGACGACAGGGGGCACTGGCTATGGCTACACCTTC.

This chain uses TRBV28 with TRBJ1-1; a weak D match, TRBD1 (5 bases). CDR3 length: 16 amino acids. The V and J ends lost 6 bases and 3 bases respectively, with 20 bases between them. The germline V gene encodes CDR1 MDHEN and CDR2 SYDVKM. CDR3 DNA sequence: TGTGCCAGCAGCCCGCACGGCCAAATCAGGGACACTGAAGCTTTCTTT. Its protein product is CASSPHGQIRDTEAFF.

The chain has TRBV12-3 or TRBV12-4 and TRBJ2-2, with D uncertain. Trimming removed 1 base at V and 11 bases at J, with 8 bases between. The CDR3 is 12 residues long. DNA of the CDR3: TGTGCCAGCAGTTTAGGGCCACTAGAGCTGTTTTTT. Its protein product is CASSLGPLELFF.

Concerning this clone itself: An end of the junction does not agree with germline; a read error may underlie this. The CDR3 bases are TGTGCCAGCAGTTACCCGACAGGGAAGAATTTT. It is translated as CASSYPTGKNF. V gene TRBV6-5 combines with J gene TRBJ1-6, with 7 bases identical to TRBD1. Germline V gene data show CDR1 as MNHEY and CDR2 as SVGAGI. This CDR3 spans 11 amino acids.

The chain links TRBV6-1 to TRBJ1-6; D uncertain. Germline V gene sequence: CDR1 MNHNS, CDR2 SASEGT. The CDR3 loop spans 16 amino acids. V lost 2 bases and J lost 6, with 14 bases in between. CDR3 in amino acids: CASSELSGVGNSPLHF. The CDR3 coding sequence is TGTGCCAGCAGTGAACTGTCGGGTGTAGGTAATTCACCCCTCCACTTT.

For the CDR3, the DNA is TGTGCCAGCAGCCAGTCCTGGGACAGGGGACATGGCTACACCTTC. Amino acids: CASSQSWDRGHGYTF. The rearrangement links TRBV3-1 (or the pseudogene TRBV3-2) to TRBJ1-2; 10 nucleotides match TRBD1. The length of the CDR3 is 15 residues. Looked up from germline, CDR1 is LGHDT and CDR2 is YNNKEL (reference sequence). Unmatched junction bases numbered 7, after V lost 3 bases and J lost 6 bases.

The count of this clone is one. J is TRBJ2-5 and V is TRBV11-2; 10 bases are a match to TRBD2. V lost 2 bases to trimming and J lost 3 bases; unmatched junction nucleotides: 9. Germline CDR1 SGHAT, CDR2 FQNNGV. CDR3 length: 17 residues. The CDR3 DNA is TGTGCCAGCAGCTTAAAGGCTAGCGGGGGACCTGAAGAGACCCAGTACTTC. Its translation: CASSLKASGGPEETQYF.